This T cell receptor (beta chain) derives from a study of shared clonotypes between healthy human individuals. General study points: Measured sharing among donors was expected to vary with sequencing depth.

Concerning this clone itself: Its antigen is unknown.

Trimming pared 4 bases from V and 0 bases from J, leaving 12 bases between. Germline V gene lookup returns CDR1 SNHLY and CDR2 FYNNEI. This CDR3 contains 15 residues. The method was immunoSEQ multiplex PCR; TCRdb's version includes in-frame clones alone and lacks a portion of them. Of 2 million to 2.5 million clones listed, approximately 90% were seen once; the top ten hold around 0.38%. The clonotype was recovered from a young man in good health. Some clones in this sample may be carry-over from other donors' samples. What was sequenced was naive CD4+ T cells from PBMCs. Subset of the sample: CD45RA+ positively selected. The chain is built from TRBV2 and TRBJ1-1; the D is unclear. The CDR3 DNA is TGTGCCAGCAGTGCTGGGGAATATATGAACACTGAAGCTTTCTTT. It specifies CASSAGEYMNTEAFF.